Following are 28 T cell receptor beta chains from one sample sequenced in a study of blood T cells in healthy people across ages. A J-beta primer mix and a sample-barcoded 5' primer were used in a second PCR of about 7 to 11 cycles. TCRdb itself ran the 5' RACE reads through MiXCR, one entry per CDR3 protein. The table includes hundreds of thousands of distinct CDR3 sequences, around three fifths detected once. The sequencing input was blood. Receptors originate from a man between 40 and 49 years old in good health.

The chain links TRBV6-5 to TRBJ2-5; D is possibly TRBD1 (6 bases). Germline CDR1 and CDR2: MNHEY and SVGAGI. The CDR3 extends over 15 amino acids. V was trimmed by 2 bases and J by 3 bases, leaving 13 bases between them. The CDR3 loop reads CASSYTRTVKETQYF. Written as DNA, the CDR3 is TGTGCCAGCAGTTACACAAGGACAGTCAAAGAGACCCAGTACTTC.

The V and J genes are TRBV7-8 and TRBJ2-7, with D possibly TRBD1 on 6 matching bases. CDR3 size: 15 residues. V lost 4 bases and J 4 bases, leaving 17 bases between the germline ends. Germline CDR1 SGHVS, CDR2 FQNEAQ. CDR3: CASSSHRVKLYEQYF. DNA of the CDR3: TGTGCCAGCAGCTCCCACAGGGTAAAGTTATACGAGCAGTACTTC.

The chain has TRBV6-2 or TRBV6-3 and TRBJ2-5; D may match TRBD1 or TRBD2 (5 bases each). The length of the CDR3 is 13 residues. Germline V CDR1 and CDR2: MNHEY, SVGEGT. V gave up 6 bases and J gave up 1 base, with 9 bases separating them. CDR3 DNA sequence: TGTGCCAGCAGGGGACCAATCCAAGAGACCCAGTACTTC. Its translation: CASRGPIQETQYF.

The CDR3 DNA reads as TGTGCCACCAGTGATTCAGACAGGTCTGGGGCCAACGTCCTGACTTTC. This encodes CATSDSDRSGANVLTF. The chain combines TRBV24-1 with TRBJ2-6, with D possibly being TRBD1 (6 bases). The CDR3 is 16 residues long. CDR1 is KGHDR and CDR2 is SFDVKD in the germline V gene. V was shortened by 2 bases and J by 1 base, with 8 bases between the two germline ends.

V and J are TRBV4-1 and TRBJ1-5; D call uncertain. The CDR3 has 14 amino acids. Germline assignment: CDR1 MGHRA and CDR2 YSYEKL. Trimming shortened V by 1 base and J by 3 bases, and 7 bases separated the two germline ends. The CDR3 nucleotides read TGCGCCAGCAGCCAAGTTGGGGTCAATCAGCCCCAGCATTTT. This gives the protein CASSQVGVNQPQHF.

The rearrangement uses TRBV29-1 and TRBJ2-5, with D perhaps given as TRBD1 or TRBD2 (5 bases each). The CDR3 runs to 11 residues. Per the germline V gene, CDR1 is SQVTM and CDR2 is ANQGSEA. The V end was cut by 4 bases, the J end by 7 bases, with 10 bases between. The CDR3 protein is CSVGGSGTQYF. In DNA form, the CDR3 reads TGCAGCGTTGGGGGCAGCGGGACCCAGTACTTC.

V usage is TRBV9 and J usage is TRBJ2-6; 8 positions match TRBD1. The germline V gene has CDR1 SGDLS and CDR2 YYNGEE. V was clipped by 4 bases and J by 3 bases; unmatched bases: 12. This CDR3 spans 18 amino acids. CDR3: CASSPRTGQILGANVLTF. CDR3 sequence (DNA): TGTGCCAGCAGCCCAAGGACAGGGCAAATCCTTGGGGCCAACGTCCTGACTTTC.

The chain recombines TRBV6-5 with TRBJ1-5; D ambiguous. Per germline, CDR1 MNHEY and CDR2 SVGAGI. This CDR3 comprises 15 residues. V was clipped by 2 bases and J by 5 bases, with 13 bases between them. The DNA for the CDR3 is TGTGCCAGCAGTTACCACGAAGGACGGGATCAGCCCCAGCATTTT. It yields the protein CASSYHEGRDQPQHF.

The CDR3 loop reads CASQGQASSYEQYF. The CDR3 DNA sequence: TGTGCCAGTCAGGGACAGGCCAGCTCCTACGAGCAGTACTTC. V gene TRBV2 combines with J gene TRBJ2-7; TRBD1 matches at 8 bases. Losses at the gene ends were 9 bases for V and 0 bases for J; bases not matched to a gene: 7. Per the germline V gene, CDR1 is SNHLY and CDR2 is FYNNEI. CDR3 size: 14 residues.

This clonotype was detected a few times. V and J are TRBV28 and TRBJ2-4; D not certain. The CDR3 extends over 18 amino acids. Germline V lookup: CDR1 MDHEN, CDR2 SYDVKM. Trimming removed 3 bases at V and 1 base at J, with 19 bases between. Written as DNA, the CDR3 is TGTGCCAGCAGTTTGCATGGGTCAGGCCTTAGGGCCAAAAACATTCAGTACTTC. It codes for CASSLHGSGLRAKNIQYF.

Details on this clonotype: A much larger clone differs from this one at a single base, so this may be a read error. The gene calls are TRBV9 and TRBJ2-5; 7 bases agree with TRBD2. The CDR3 consists of 19 residues. J gave up 11 bases and V 1 base, and 26 bases lay outside the gene matches. The germline CDR1 and CDR2 sequences are SGDLS and YYNGEE. CDR3 residues: CASSVRGGIGSGGYNEQYF. The DNA of the CDR3 is TGTGCCAGCAGCGTACGCGGTGGGATCGGGTCGGGAGGTTATAATGAGCAGTACTTC. The complete variable domain, with remaining parts taken from reference TRBV9 and TRBJ2-5, reads DSGVTQTPKHLITATGQRVTLRCSPRSGDLSVYWYQQSLDQGLQFLIQYYNGEERAKGNILERFSAQQFPDLHSELNLSSLELGDSALYFCASSVRGGIGSGGYNEQYFGPGTRLLVL.

This rearrangement joins TRBV9 to TRBJ2-5, with 10 nucleotides matching TRBD2. The J call is in doubt because the DNA end fits TRBJ2-7 better. Germline V gene data show CDR1 as SGDLS and CDR2 as YYNGEE. The CDR3 is 15 residues long. CDR3 coding DNA: TGTGCCAGCAGCGCCGCTAGCGGGGGTAGCAACGAGCAGTACTTC. It translates to CASSAASGGSNEQYF.

This CDR3 is CASTINPPDTQYF. DNA of the CDR3: TGTGCCAGCACCATCAACCCCCCAGATACGCAGTATTTT. V gene TRBV27 combines with J gene TRBJ2-3; D gene uncertain. The CDR3 contains 13 residues. V was trimmed by 7 bases and J by 4 bases, leaving 12 bases between them. CDR1 is MNHEY and CDR2 is SMNVEV in the germline V gene (reference sequence).

The chain recombines TRBV2 with TRBJ2-3; 7 bases agree with TRBD1. The length of the CDR3 is 13 residues. Germline assignment: CDR1 SNHLY and CDR2 FYNNEI. V lost 6 bases, J lost 6 bases, and 6 bases stayed unmatched. The CDR3 nucleotides are TGTGCCAGCAGGGGACAGTCGGGGGATACGCAGTATTTT. Translated, it gives CASRGQSGDTQYF. The variable domain in full, completed from reference TRBV2 and TRBJ2-3, reads EPEVTQTPSHQVTQMGQEVILRCVPISNHLYFYWYRQILGQKVEFLVSFYNNEISEKSEIFDDQFSVERPDGSNFTLKIRSTKLEDSAMYFCASRGQSGDTQYFGPGTRLTVL.

J is TRBJ2-7 and V is TRBV12-3 or TRBV12-4; 8 bases are a match to TRBD2. The CDR3 contains 17 residues. Trimming took 5 bases from V and 4 from J; bases not matched to a gene: 16. CDR3 DNA sequence: TGTGCCAGCAGTAGAGCCGGGGCGGGGGGCTCACTTTACGAGCAGTACTTC. It codes for CASSRAGAGGSLYEQYF.

The V call is TRBV15, the J call TRBJ2-3; 12 bases are a match to TRBD2. The V gene end was trimmed by 3 bases and the J gene end by 0 bases; junction bases not matched to a gene: 4. The germline V gene has CDR1 LNHNV and CDR2 YYDKDF (reference sequence). CDR3 size: 17 residues. CDR3 region: CATSRIGTSGSTDTQYF. CDR3 sequence (DNA): TGTGCCACCAGCAGGATCGGGACTAGCGGGAGCACAGATACGCAGTATTTT.

The rearrangement uses TRBV20-1 and TRBJ1-1; D may be TRBD1 (5 bases). Deletions cut 3 bases from V and 4 bases from J, with 18 bases between. CDR3 size: 15 residues. CDR1 DFQATT and CDR2 SNEGSKA come from the germline V gene (reference sequence). The CDR3 coding sequence is TGCAGTGCTAGCGGCGGGTGGGGGGTTGGCACTGAAGCTTTCTTT. Its translation is CSASGGWGVGTEAFF.

This chain uses TRBV20-1 with TRBJ2-5; TRBD2 agrees at 8 bases. Germline V gene sequence: CDR1 DFQATT, CDR2 SNEGSKA (reference sequence). CDR3 length equals 13 residues. The V and J ends lost 7 bases and 1 base, in that order; junction bases with no gene match: 5. The CDR3 is CSGVAGCQETQYF. The CDR3 region has the DNA TGCAGTGGAGTAGCGGGGTGCCAAGAGACCCAGTACTTC.

In this sample, this clonotype turned up once. The rearrangement uses TRBV5-1 and TRBJ1-1; 9 bases fit TRBD1. The CDR3 loop spans 15 amino acids. The germline V gene has CDR1 SGHRS and CDR2 YFSETQ. Germline trimming cut 1 base from V and 1 base from J; bases unmatched to any gene: 2. In nucleotides, the CDR3 is TGCGCCAGCAGCTTGATGACAGGGGGGAACACTGAAGCTTTCTTT. Amino acid sequence: CASSLMTGGNTEAFF.

The count of this clonotype is one. V is TRBV20-1 and J is TRBJ2-5; perhaps TRBD1 as D (5 bases). Trimming took off 7 bases at V and 3 bases at J, with 21 bases between the two ends. Germline V gene sequence: CDR1 DFQATT, CDR2 SNEGSKA (reference sequence). The CDR3 runs to 15 residues. CDR3 DNA: TGCAGTGTTTTAGACAGCCCCGTGGGAAAAGAGACCCAGTACTTC. Translation gives CSVLDSPVGKETQYF.

The chain recombines TRBV7-9 with TRBJ2-3; weak D call: TRBD1 (5 bases). The ends were cut back, 2 bases at V and 12 bases at J, with 9 bases in the middle. Germline CDR1 is SEHNR and CDR2 is FQNEAQ (reference sequence). The CDR3 sequence is 11 residues long. The CDR3 DNA is TGTGCCAGCAGCTTAACAGGAGATCAGTATTTT. As protein: CASSLTGDQYF.

This chain uses TRBV9 with TRBJ2-1; possible D gene TRBD2, 6 bases. Germline CDR1 SGDLS, CDR2 YYNGEE. The CDR3 totals 17 residues. V was trimmed by 2 bases and J by 4 bases, leaving 19 bases between them. CDR3 nucleotide sequence: TGTGCCAGCAGCGTCCTCAAAGAGGCGGGGTCTTACAATGAGCAGTTCTTC. This encodes CASSVLKEAGSYNEQFF.

This rearrangement joins TRBV10-3 to TRBJ2-7, with D perhaps assigned TRBD1 or TRBD2 (6 bases each). This CDR3 contains 15 residues. V gave up 10 bases and J gave up 1 base, with 20 bases separating them. The V gene's germline CDR1 is ENHRY and CDR2 SYGVKD. CDR3 nucleotides: TGTGCCACCGAAATTAGCGGAGGGGGATCCTACGAGCAGTACTTC. This translates into CATEISGGGSYEQYF.

This chain links TRBV4-2 with TRBJ1-2; 8 bases match TRBD1. The V gene end was trimmed by 5 bases and the J gene end by 1 base; junction bases not matched to a gene: 9. This CDR3 is built from 16 residues. Germline CDR1 and CDR2: LGHNA and YNFKEQ. This chain's CDR3 is CASSSSGQAINYGYTF. The CDR3 DNA is TGTGCCAGCAGCTCCTCGGGACAGGCTATTAACTATGGCTACACCTTC.

The chain combines TRBV25-1 with TRBJ1-2; 11 bases line up with TRBD1. Looked up from germline, CDR1 is MGHDK and CDR2 is SYGVNS. Trimming took 3 bases from V and 5 from J; bases not matched to a gene: 2. The CDR3 has 14 amino acids. The CDR3 here is CASSDGTGGYGYTF. CDR3 nucleotide sequence: TGTGCCAGCAGTGATGGGACAGGGGGTTATGGCTACACCTTC.

V and J are TRBV6-4 and TRBJ1-2; D is undetermined. This CDR3 has 13 amino acids. Germline CDR1 reads MRHNA; CDR2 reads SNTAGT. Trimming removed 4 bases at V and 0 bases at J, with 6 bases between. The CDR3 loop is CASSASPNYGYTF. The CDR3 nucleotides read TGTGCCAGCAGTGCATCGCCTAACTATGGCTACACCTTC.

V usage is TRBV28 and J usage is TRBJ1-3; D gene ambiguous. CDR3 length: 14 residues. The germline V gene encodes CDR1 MDHEN and CDR2 SYDVKM. Trimming stripped 7 bases from V and 0 bases from J, with 10 bases between. This CDR3 is CASMGPNSGNTIYF. In DNA form, the CDR3 reads TGTGCCAGCATGGGCCCGAACTCTGGAAACACCATATATTTT.

This clonotype came up a few times. The rearrangement links TRBV7-2 to TRBJ2-1; TRBD2 matches at 14 bases. V lost 5 bases and J lost 5; bases outside the gene matches: 5. CDR3 length equals 16 residues. CDR1 is SGHTA, CDR2 FQGNSA, per germline. In DNA form, the CDR3 reads TGTGCCAGCAGCATCCGACTAGCGGGGGGGAACAATGAGCAGTTCTTC. Its translation is CASSIRLAGGNNEQFF.